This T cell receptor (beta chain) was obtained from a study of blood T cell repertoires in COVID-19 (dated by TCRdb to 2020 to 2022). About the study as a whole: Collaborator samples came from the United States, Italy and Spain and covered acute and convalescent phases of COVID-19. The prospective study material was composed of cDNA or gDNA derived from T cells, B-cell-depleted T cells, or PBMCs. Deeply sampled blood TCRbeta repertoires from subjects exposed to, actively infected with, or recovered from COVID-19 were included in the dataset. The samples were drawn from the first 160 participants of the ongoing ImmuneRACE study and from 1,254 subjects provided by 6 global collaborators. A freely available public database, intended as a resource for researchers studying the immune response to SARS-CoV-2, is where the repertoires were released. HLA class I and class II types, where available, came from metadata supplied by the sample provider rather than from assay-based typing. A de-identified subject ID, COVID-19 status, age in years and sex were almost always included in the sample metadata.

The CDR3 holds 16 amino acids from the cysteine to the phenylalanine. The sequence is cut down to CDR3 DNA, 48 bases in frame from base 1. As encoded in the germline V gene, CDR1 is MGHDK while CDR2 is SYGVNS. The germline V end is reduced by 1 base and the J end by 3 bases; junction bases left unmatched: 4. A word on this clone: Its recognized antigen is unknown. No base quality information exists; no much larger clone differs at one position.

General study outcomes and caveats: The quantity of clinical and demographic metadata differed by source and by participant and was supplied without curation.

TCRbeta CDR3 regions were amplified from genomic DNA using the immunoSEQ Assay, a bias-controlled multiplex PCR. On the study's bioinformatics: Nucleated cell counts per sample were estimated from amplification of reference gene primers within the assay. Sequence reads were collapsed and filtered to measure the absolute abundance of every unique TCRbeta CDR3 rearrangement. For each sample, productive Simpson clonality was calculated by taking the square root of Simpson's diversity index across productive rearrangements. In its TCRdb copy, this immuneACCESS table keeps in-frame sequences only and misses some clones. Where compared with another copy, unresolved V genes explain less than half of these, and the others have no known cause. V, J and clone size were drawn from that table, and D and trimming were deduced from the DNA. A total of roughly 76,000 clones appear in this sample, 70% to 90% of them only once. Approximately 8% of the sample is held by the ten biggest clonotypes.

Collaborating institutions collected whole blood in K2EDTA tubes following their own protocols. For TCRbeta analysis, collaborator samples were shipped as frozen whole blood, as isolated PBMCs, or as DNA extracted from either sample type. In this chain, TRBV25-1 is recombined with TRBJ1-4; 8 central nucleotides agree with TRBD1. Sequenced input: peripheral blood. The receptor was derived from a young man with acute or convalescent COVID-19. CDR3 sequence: CASSESDRVSNEKLFF. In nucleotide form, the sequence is TGTGCCAGCAGTGAATCGGACAGGGTATCTAATGAAAAACTGTTTTTT.